This is a list of T cell receptor beta chains from one sample in a study of CD8 T cells in ankylosing spondylitis. TCRdb re-analysed the 5' RACE reads in MiXCR, keeping a single row per CDR3 protein. The sample shows 200,000 to 300,000 distinct CDR3 sequences, roughly a quarter of them seen only once. Sequencing was performed on blood, either unsorted or a sorted T cell fraction (not recorded which). These receptors came from a male donor with ankylosing spondylitis or in good health (not recorded which). Both conserved end residues are part of each CDR3. Each record gives: clone size, CDR3 length, D gene, J gene, V gene, CDR3 protein, CDR3 DNA. D genes are given only for firm matches. The size entry is marked missing in some rows and otherwise reads once, few, many or a size class.

clone size: many
CDR3 length: 15
D gene: .
J gene: TRBJ2-7
V gene: TRBV7-2
CDR3 protein: CASSHEGLLSYEQYF
CDR3 DNA: TGTGCCAGCAGCCATGAGGGACTTCTTTCCTACGAGCAGTACTTC

clone size: .
CDR3 length: 14
D gene: TRBD1
J gene: TRBJ1-5
V gene: TRBV20-1
CDR3 protein: CSARPDRGNQPQHF
CDR3 DNA: TGCAGTGCTAGGCCCGACAGGGGGAATCAGCCCCAGCATTTT

clone size: many
CDR3 length: 13
D gene: .
J gene: TRBJ1-2
V gene: TRBV20-1
CDR3 protein: CSARGTAYYGYTF
CDR3 DNA: TGCAGTGCTAGAGGAACAGCATACTATGGCTACACCTTC

clone size: .
CDR3 length: 13
D gene: .
J gene: TRBJ2-7
V gene: TRBV20-1
CDR3 protein: CSAKTRGRNEQYF
CDR3 DNA: TGCAGTGCTAAGACCAGGGGCAGGAACGAGCAGTACTTC

clone size: .
CDR3 length: 12
D gene: .
J gene: TRBJ2-7
V gene: TRBV12-3/TRBV12-4
CDR3 protein: CASSFRGYEQYF
CDR3 DNA: TGTGCCAGCAGTTTTCGAGGCTACGAGCAGTACTTC

clone size: many
CDR3 length: 18
D gene: TRBD1
J gene: TRBJ2-1
V gene: TRBV20-1
CDR3 protein: CSARAGGQGMDRYNEQFF
CDR3 DNA: TGCAGTGCTAGAGCCGGCGGACAGGGGATGGATAGGTACAATGAGCAGTTCTTC

clone size: .
CDR3 length: 15
D gene: .
J gene: TRBJ1-2
V gene: TRBV12-3/TRBV12-4
CDR3 protein: CASSLAGDSRYGYTF
CDR3 DNA: TGTGCCAGCAGTTTAGCCGGGGATTCCCGCTATGGCTACACCTTC

clone size: few
CDR3 length: 15
D gene: TRBD1
J gene: TRBJ2-5
V gene: TRBV10-3
CDR3 protein: CAISELTGGGETQYF
CDR3 DNA: TGTGCCATCAGTGAGTTGACAGGGGGCGGAGAGACCCAGTACTTC

clone size: once
CDR3 length: 12
D gene: TRBD1
J gene: TRBJ2-5
V gene: TRBV29-1
CDR3 protein: CSARDSQETQYF
CDR3 DNA: TGCAGCGCCCGGGACAGCCAAGAGACCCAGTACTTC

clone size: many
CDR3 length: 14
D gene: .
J gene: TRBJ1-1
V gene: TRBV5-1
CDR3 protein: CASSLVPGETEAFF
CDR3 DNA: TGCGCCAGCAGCTTGGTACCGGGGGAGACTGAAGCTTTCTTT

clone size: many
CDR3 length: 14
D gene: TRBD2
J gene: TRBJ2-7
V gene: TRBV10-1
CDR3 protein: CASSPALAGNEQYF
CDR3 DNA: TGCGCCAGCAGCCCGGCGCTAGCGGGGAACGAGCAGTACTTC

clone size: once
CDR3 length: 13
D gene: .
J gene: TRBJ2-7
V gene: TRBV9
CDR3 protein: CASSVGFEYEQYF
CDR3 DNA: TGTGCCAGCAGCGTAGGATTTGAATACGAGCAGTACTTC

clone size: many
CDR3 length: 12
D gene: .
J gene: TRBJ2-3
V gene: TRBV29-1
CDR3 protein: CSVGDSTDTQYF
CDR3 DNA: TGCAGCGTTGGTGACAGCACAGATACGCAGTATTTT

clone size: few
CDR3 length: 12
D gene: .
J gene: TRBJ2-5
V gene: TRBV20-1
CDR3 protein: CSAYRSGTSQYF
CDR3 DNA: TGCAGTGCCTATCGCTCCGGGACGTCCCAGTACTTC

clone size: many
CDR3 length: 15
D gene: .
J gene: TRBJ1-2
V gene: TRBV29-1
CDR3 protein: CSVEPRLRANYGYTF
CDR3 DNA: TGCAGCGTTGAGCCCCGGCTGAGAGCTAACTATGGCTACACCTTC

clone size: .
CDR3 length: 16
D gene: .
J gene: TRBJ1-4
V gene: TRBV20-1
CDR3 protein: CSARDGSRKTNEKLFF
CDR3 DNA: TGCAGTGCTAGAGACGGCAGCCGCAAAACTAATGAAAAACTGTTTTTT

clone size: .
CDR3 length: 13
D gene: .
J gene: TRBJ1-1
V gene: TRBV20-1
CDR3 protein: CSAKEGMNTEAFF
CDR3 DNA: TGCAGTGCTAAGGAGGGTATGAACACTGAAGCTTTCTTT

clone size: many
CDR3 length: 14
D gene: .
J gene: TRBJ2-2
V gene: TRBV12-3/TRBV12-4
CDR3 protein: CASSFSGEAGELFF
CDR3 DNA: TGTGCCAGCAGTTTCTCCGGGGAAGCCGGGGAGCTGTTTTTT

clone size: .
CDR3 length: 15
D gene: TRBD2
J gene: TRBJ2-1
V gene: TRBV20-1
CDR3 protein: CSAPFGGGGYNEQFF
CDR3 DNA: TGCAGTGCCCCCTTTGGAGGCGGGGGCTACAATGAGCAGTTCTTC

clone size: .
CDR3 length: 14
D gene: .
J gene: TRBJ2-7
V gene: TRBV10-1
CDR3 protein: CASSESKSDREQYF
CDR3 DNA: TGCGCCAGCAGTGAGTCGAAGTCCGACCGGGAGCAGTACTTC